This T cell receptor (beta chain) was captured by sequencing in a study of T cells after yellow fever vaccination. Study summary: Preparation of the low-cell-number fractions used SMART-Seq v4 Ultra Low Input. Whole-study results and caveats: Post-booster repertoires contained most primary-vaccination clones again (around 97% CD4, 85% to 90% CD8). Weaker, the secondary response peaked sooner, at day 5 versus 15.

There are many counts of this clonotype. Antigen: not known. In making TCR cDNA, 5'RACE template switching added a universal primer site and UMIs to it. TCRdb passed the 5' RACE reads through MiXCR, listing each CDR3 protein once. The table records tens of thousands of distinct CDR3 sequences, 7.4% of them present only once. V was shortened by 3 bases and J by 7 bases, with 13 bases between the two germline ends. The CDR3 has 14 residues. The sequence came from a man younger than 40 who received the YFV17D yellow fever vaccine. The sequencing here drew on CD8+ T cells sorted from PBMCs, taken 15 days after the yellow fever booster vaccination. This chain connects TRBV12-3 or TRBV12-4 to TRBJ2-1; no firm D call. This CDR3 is CASSLFGFGNEQFF. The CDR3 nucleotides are TGTGCCAGCAGTTTGTTCGGGTTTGGGAATGAGCAGTTCTTC.